The source of this TCR beta chain is a study of T cells in localized non-small cell lung cancer. Study results and caveats: The highest T cell clonality was in uninvolved adjacent lung, above tumor.

A note on this clone: The antigen remains undetermined.

The CDR3 is 15 residues long. With V trimmed by 5 bases and J by 8 bases, 12 bases remained unmatched. Per germline, CDR1 SGHRS and CDR2 YFSETQ. Profiled with immunoSEQ multiplex PCR; TCRdb holds only in-frame clones, not every one. Of about 6,800 clones in the sample, roughly two fifths are singletons; the top ten hold 6% to 8%. This clonotype was obtained from a man aged 40 to 70 with stage III lung adenocarcinoma. The rearrangement joins TRBV5-1 to TRBJ2-1; 8 bases align to TRBD2. Sequences were derived from lung tumor tissue, sampled before any cancer treatment. CDR3 bases: TGCGCCAGCAGATCAGCGGGGGCCCCTGACTATGAGCAGTTCTTC. This translates into CASRSAGAPDYEQFF.